This entry concerns a single TCR beta chain. The protocol was immunoSEQ multiplex PCR, while the TCRdb copy is restricted to in-frame clones and leaves out a portion. The table includes about 50,000 clones, 80% to 95% detected once. V lost 5 bases and J lost 7; bases outside the gene matches: 8. The CDR3 is made up of 15 amino acids. The germline gives CDR1 MNHEY, CDR2 SMNVEV (reference sequence). This sample is drawn from a study of blood T cell repertoires in COVID-19. The source is a man aged 50 or older with active COVID-19. The J gene is TRBJ2-1, the V gene TRBV27, with 10 bases matching TRBD2. Sequencing used peripheral blood. This CDR3 reads CASSLRAGGLNEQFF. CDR3 bases: TGTGCCAGCAGTCTCCGAGCGGGGGGGCTTAATGAGCAGTTCTTC.